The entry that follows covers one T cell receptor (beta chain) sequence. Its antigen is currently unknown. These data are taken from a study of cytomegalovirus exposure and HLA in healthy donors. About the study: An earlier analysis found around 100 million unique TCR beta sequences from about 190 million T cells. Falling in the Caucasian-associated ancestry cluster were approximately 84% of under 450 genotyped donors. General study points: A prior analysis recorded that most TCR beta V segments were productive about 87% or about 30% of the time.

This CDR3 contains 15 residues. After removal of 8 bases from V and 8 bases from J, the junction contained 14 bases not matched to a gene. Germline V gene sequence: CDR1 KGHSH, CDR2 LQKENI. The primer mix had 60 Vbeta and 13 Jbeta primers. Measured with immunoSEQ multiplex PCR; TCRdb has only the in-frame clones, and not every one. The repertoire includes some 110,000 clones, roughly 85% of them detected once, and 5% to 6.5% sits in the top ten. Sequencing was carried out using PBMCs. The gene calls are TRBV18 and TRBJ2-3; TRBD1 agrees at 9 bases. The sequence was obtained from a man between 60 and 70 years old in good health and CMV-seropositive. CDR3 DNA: TGTGCCAGCGCCGACCGGGACAGGGTACTTCGTACGCAGTATTTT. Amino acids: CASADRDRVLRTQYF. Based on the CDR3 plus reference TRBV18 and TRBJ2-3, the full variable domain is NAGVMQNPRHLVRRRGQEARLRCSPMKGHSHVYWYRQLPEEGLKFMVYLQKENIIDESGMPKERFSAEFPKEGPSILRIQQVVRGDSAAYFCASADRDRVLRTQYFGPGTRLTVL.